Sequencing of this T cell receptor beta chain was carried out in a study of T cells after yellow fever vaccination. Across the study: SMART-Seq v4 Ultra Low Input prepared the low-cell-number fractions. Study observations and caveats: A weaker secondary response peaked on day 5, the primary on day 15. At approximately 95% for CD4 and 88% for CD8, most primary-vaccination clones showed up again after the booster.

5'RACE template switching produced TCR cDNA carrying a universal primer site and UMIs. TCRdb re-analysed the 5' RACE reads in MiXCR, keeping a single row per CDR3 protein. Here the sample spans under 55,000 distinct CDR3 sequences, approximately 7% being singletons. This clonotype occurred many times. This CDR3 region has 13 residues. Looked up from germline, CDR1 is SEHNR and CDR2 is FQNEAQ (reference sequence). The ends lost 4 bases at V and 6 bases at J; junction bases unmatched: 6. This specimen consisted of CD8+ T cells not binding an NS4B(214-222) dextramer, sorted from PBMCs, obtained approximately 47 days after the first yellow fever vaccination. The receptor comes from a man younger than 30 who received the YFV17D yellow fever vaccine. This chain links TRBV7-9 with TRBJ2-7, with 7 bases that match TRBD2. The CDR3 reads CASSSGGLFEQYF. For the CDR3, the DNA is TGTGCCAGCAGCTCGGGGGGTCTGTTCGAGCAGTACTTC. The entire variable domain, with the rest obtained from reference TRBV7-9 and TRBJ2-7, is as follows: DTGVSQNPRHKITKRGQNVTFRCDPISEHNRLYWYRQTLGQGPEFLTYFQNEAQLEKSRLLSDRFSAERPKGSFSTLEIQRTEQGDSAMYLCASSSGGLFEQYFGPGTRLTVT.